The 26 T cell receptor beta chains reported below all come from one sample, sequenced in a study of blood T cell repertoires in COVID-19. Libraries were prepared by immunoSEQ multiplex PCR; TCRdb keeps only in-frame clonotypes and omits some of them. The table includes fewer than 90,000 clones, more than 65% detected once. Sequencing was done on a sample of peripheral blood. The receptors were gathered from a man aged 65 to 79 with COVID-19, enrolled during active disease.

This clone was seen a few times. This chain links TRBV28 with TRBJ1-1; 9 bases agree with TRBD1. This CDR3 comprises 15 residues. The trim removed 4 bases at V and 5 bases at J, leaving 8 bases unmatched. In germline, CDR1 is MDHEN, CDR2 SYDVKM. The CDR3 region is CASSYLTGGSTEAFF. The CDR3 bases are TGTGCCAGCAGTTACCTGACAGGGGGGAGTACTGAAGCTTTCTTT.

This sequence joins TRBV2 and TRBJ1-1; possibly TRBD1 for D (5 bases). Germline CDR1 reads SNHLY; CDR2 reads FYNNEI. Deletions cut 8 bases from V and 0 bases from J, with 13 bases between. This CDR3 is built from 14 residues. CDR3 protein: CASSGGVMNTEAFF. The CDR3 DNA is TGTGCCAGCTCTGGAGGGGTAATGAACACTGAAGCTTTCTTT.

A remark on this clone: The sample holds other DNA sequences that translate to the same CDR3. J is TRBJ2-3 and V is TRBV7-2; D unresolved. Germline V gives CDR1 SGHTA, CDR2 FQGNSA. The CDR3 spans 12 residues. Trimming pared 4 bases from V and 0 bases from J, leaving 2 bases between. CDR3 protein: CASSSSTDTQYF. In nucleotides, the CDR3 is TGTGCCAGCAGCTCGAGCACAGATACGCAGTATTTT.

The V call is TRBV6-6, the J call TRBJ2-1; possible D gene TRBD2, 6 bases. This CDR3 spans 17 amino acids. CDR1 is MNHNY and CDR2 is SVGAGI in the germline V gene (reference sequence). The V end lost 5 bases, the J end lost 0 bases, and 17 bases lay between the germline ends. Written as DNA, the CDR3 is TGTGCCAGCAGTCGTCGGGACTTCTTGAGCTCCTACAATGAGCAGTTCTTC. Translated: CASSRRDFLSSYNEQFF.

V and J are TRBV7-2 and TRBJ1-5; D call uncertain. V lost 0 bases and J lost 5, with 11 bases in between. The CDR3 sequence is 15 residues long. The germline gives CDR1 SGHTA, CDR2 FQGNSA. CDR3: CASSLAGRFHQPQHF. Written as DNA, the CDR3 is TGTGCCAGCAGCTTAGCAGGGAGGTTTCATCAGCCCCAGCATTTT. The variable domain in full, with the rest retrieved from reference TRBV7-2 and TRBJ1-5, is GAGVSQSPSNKVTEKGKDVELRCDPISGHTALYWYRQSLGQGLEFLIYFQGNSAPDKSGLPSDRFSAERTGGSVSTLTIQRTQQEDSAVYLCASSLAGRFHQPQHFGDGTRLSIL.

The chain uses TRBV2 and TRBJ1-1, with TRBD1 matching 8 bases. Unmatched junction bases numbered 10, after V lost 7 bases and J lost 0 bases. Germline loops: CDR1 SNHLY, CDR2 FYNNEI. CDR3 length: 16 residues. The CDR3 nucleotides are TGTGCCAGCATTGCGGACAGGGAAGCCATGAACACTGAAGCTTTCTTT. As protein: CASIADREAMNTEAFF.

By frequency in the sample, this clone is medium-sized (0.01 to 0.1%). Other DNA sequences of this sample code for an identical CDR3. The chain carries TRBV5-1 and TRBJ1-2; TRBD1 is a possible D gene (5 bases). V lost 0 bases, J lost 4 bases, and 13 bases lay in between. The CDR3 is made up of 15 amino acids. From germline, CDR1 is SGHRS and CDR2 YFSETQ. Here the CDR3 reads CASSLAGGASYGYTF. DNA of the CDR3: TGCGCCAGCAGCTTGGCGGGAGGGGCAAGCTATGGCTACACCTTC.

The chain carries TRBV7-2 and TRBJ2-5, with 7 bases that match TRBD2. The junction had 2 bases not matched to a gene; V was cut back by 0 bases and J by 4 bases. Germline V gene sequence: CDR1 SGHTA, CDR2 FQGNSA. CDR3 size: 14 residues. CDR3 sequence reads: CASSLAGGRETQYF. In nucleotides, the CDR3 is TGTGCCAGCAGCTTAGCGGGAGGGCGAGAGACCCAGTACTTC.

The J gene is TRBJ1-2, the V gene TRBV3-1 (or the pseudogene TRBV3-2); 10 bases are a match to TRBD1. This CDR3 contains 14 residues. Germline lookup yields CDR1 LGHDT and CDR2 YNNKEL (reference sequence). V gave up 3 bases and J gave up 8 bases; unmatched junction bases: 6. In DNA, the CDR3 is TGTGCCAGCAGCCAGGTGGGGACAGGGGACGGCTACACCTTC. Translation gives CASSQVGTGDGYTF.

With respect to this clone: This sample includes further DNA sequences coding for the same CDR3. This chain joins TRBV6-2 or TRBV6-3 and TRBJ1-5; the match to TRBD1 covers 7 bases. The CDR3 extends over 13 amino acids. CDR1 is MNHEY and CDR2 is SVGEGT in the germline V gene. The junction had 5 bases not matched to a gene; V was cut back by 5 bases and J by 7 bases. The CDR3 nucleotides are TGTGCCAGCAGTCTGACAGGGAACCAGCCCCAGCATTTT. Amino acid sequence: CASSLTGNQPQHF.

CDR3 coding DNA: TGTGCCAGCGCGGGAGGCGGGGGATGGTATGGCTACACCTTC. Protein product: CASAGGGGWYGYTF. The V gene is TRBV9, the J gene TRBJ1-2; D may be TRBD1 (5 bases). The CDR3 has 14 residues. The germline V gene has CDR1 SGDLS and CDR2 YYNGEE. V lost 7 bases and J lost 5, with 18 bases in between. Drawing the rest from reference TRBV9 and TRBJ1-2, the complete variable domain is DSGVTQTPKHLITATGQRVTLRCSPRSGDLSVYWYQQSLDQGLQFLIQYYNGEERAKGNILERFSAQQFPDLHSELNLSSLELGDSALYFCASAGGGGWYGYTFGSGTRLTVV.

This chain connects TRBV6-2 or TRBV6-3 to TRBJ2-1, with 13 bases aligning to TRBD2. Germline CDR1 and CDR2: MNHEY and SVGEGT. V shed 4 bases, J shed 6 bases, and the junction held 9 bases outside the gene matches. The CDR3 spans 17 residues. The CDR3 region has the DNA TGTGCCAGCAGTTCGAGACTAGCGGGAGGATTACGCAATGAGCAGTTCTTC. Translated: CASSSRLAGGLRNEQFF.

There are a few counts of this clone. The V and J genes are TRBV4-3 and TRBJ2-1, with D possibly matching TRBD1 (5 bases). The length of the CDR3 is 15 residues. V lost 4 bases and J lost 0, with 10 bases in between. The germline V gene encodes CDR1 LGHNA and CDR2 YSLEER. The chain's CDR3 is CASSPEDSSYNEQFF. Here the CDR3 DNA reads TGCGCCAGCAGCCCAGAAGACAGCTCCTACAATGAGCAGTTCTTC.

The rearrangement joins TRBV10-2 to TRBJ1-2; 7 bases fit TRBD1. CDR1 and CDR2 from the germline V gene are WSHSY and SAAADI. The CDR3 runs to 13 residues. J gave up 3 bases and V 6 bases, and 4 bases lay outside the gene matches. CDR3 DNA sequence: TGCGCCAGCAGACCCAGGGGGGACTATGGCTACACCTTC. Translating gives CASRPRGDYGYTF.

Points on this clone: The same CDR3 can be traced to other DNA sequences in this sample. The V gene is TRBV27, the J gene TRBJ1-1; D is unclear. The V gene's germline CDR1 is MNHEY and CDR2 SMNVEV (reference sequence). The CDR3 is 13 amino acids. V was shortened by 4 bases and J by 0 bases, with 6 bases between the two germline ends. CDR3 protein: CASSSRMNTEAFF. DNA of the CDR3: TGTGCCAGCAGTTCGAGAATGAACACTGAAGCTTTCTTT.

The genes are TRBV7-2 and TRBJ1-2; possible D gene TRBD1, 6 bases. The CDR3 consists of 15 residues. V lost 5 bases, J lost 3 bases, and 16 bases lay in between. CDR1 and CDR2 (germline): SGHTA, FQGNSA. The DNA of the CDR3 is TGTGCCAGCAGCCCTGGACAGTCAAGATACTATGGCTACACCTTC. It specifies CASSPGQSRYYGYTF. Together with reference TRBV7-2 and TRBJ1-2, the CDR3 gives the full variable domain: GAGVSQSPSNKVTEKGKDVELRCDPISGHTALYWYRQSLGQGLEFLIYFQGNSAPDKSGLPSDRFSAERTGGSVSTLTIQRTQQEDSAVYLCASSPGQSRYYGYTFGSGTRLTVV.

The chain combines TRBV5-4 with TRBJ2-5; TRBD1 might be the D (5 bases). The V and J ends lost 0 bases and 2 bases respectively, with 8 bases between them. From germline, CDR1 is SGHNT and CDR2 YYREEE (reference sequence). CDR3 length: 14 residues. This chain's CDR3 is CASSLGDRQETQYF. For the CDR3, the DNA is TGTGCCAGCAGCTTGGGTGACAGACAAGAGACCCAGTACTTC.

CDR3 amino acids: CASSPRGQGAQYF. CDR3 coding DNA: TGTGCCAGCAGCCCTCGGGGACAGGGTGCGCAGTATTTT. The chain combines TRBV2 with TRBJ2-3; 9 positions agree with TRBD1. Unmatched junction bases numbered 8, after V lost 6 bases and J lost 10 bases. The length of the CDR3 is 13 residues. Germline loops: CDR1 SNHLY, CDR2 FYNNEI.

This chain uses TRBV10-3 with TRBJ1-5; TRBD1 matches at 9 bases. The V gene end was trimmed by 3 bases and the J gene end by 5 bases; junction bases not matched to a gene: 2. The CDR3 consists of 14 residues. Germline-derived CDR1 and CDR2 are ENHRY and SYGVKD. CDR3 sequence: CAISEQGADQPQHF. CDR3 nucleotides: TGTGCCATCAGTGAACAGGGGGCCGATCAGCCCCAGCATTTT.

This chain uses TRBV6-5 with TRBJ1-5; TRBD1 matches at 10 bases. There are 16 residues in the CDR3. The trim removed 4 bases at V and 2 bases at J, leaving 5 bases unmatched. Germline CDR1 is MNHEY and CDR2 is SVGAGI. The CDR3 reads CASSSWTGGGNQPQHF. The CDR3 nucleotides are TGTGCCAGCAGTTCATGGACAGGGGGAGGCAATCAGCCCCAGCATTTT.

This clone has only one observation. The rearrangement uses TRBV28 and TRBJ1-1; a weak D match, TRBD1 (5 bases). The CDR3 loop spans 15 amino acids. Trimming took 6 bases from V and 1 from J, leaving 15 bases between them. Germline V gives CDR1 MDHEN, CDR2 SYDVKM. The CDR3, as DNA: TGTGCCAGCAGCCCGGGGGACGCGGGGAACACTGAAGCTTTCTTT. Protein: CASSPGDAGNTEAFF.

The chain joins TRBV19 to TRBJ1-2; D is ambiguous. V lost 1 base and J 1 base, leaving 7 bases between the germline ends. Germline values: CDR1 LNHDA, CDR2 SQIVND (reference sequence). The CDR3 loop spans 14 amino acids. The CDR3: CASSIVGDNYGYTF. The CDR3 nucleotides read TGTGCCAGTAGTATAGTCGGGGATAACTATGGCTACACCTTC. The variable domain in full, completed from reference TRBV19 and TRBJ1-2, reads DGGITQSPKYLFRKEGQNVTLSCEQNLNHDAMYWYRQDPGQGLRLIYYSQIVNDFQKGDIAEGYSVSREKKESFPLTVTSAQKNPTAFYLCASSIVGDNYGYTFGSGTRLTVV.

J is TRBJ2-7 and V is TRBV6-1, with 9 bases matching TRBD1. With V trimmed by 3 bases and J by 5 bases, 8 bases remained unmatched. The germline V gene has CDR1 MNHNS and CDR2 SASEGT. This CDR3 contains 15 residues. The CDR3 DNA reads TGTGCCAGCAGTGAGGGGGGACAGGGAAGAGACGAGCAGTACTTC. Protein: CASSEGGQGRDEQYF.

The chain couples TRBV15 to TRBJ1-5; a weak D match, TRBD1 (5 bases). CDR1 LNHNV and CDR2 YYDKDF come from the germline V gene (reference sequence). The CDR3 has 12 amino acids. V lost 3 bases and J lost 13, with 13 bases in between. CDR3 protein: CATSSPQGSQHF. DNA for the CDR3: TGTGCCACCAGCAGCCCCCAGGGTTCTCAGCATTTT.

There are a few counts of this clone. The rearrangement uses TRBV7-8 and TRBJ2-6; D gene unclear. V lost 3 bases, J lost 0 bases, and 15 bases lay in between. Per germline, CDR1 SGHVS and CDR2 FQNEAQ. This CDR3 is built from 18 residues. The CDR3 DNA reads TGTGCCAGCAGCTTGCCCGGGTTAGATCTCTCTGGGGCCAACGTCCTGACTTTC. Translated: CASSLPGLDLSGANVLTF.

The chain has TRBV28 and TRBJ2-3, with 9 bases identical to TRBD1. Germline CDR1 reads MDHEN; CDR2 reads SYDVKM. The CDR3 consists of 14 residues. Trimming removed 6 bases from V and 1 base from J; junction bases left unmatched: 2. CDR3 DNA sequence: TGTGCCAGCAGAAGGACAGGGGGCACAGATACGCAGTATTTT. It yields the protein CASRRTGGTDTQYF.